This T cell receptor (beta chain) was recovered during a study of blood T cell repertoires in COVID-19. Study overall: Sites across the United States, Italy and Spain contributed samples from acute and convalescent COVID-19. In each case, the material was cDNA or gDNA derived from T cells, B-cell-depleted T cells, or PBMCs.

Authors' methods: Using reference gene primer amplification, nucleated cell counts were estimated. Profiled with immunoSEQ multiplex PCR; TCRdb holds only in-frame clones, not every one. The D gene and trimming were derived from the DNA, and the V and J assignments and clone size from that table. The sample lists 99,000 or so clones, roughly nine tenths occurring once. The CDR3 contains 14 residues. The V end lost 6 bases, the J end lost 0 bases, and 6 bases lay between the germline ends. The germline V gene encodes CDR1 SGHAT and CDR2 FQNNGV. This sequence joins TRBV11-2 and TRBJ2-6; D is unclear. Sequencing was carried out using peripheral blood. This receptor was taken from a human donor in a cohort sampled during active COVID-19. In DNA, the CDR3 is TGTGCCAGCAGAAGGAGCTCTGGGGCCAACGTCCTGACTTTC. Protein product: CASRRSSGANVLTF.